These T cell receptor beta chains were read from a single sample in a study of cytomegalovirus exposure and HLA in healthy donors. Profiling relied on immunoSEQ multiplex PCR, and the TCRdb table lists in-frame clones only, not all of them. The table lists under 130,000 clones, about 79% of them singletons. The sequencing sample was made of PBMCs. The receptors come from a middle-aged man in good health and CMV-seropositive. CDR3s include the opening cysteine and the closing phenylalanine or tryptophan. D genes are given only for firm matches. The listing skips clone size in some rows; elsewhere it reads once, few, many or a size class.

>TRBD1|13|TRBV2|NA|TRBJ1-2
TGTGCCAGCAGTTATGACAGGGTCCAGGGCTACACCTTC
CASSYDRVQGYTF
>TRBD2|17|TRBV4-2|NA|TRBJ2-2
TGTGCCAGCAGCCAATTGAGCGGGAGTGGGCACACCGGGGAGCTGTTTTTT
CASSQLSGSGHTGELFF
>NA|13|TRBV10-3|few|TRBJ1-4
TGTGCCATCAGGGACAGCCTGGGGGAAAAACTGTTTTTT
CAIRDSLGEKLFF
>NA|14|TRBV6-5|NA|TRBJ2-1
TGTGCCAGCAGTGTCGAGGGAACCTACAATGAGCAGTTCTTC
CASSVEGTYNEQFF
>NA|13|TRBV6-6|NA|TRBJ2-5
TGTGCCAGCAGTATAGTTTTACAAGAGACCCAGTACTTC
CASSIVLQETQYF
>NA|15|TRBV14|NA|TRBJ2-1
TGTGCCAGCAGCCAAGATGGCGGCTACGCCAATGAGCAGTTCTTC
CASSQDGGYANEQFF
>NA|15|TRBV2|NA|TRBJ2-3
TGTGCCAGCAGTGAAGCATTCCCAGGCACAGATACGCAGTATTTT
CASSEAFPGTDTQYF
>TRBD1|16|TRBV10-3|NA|TRBJ2-2
TGTGCCATCAGTGTCGGGGGACAGGGTGTGACCGGGGAGCTGTTTTTT
CAISVGGQGVTGELFF
>TRBD1|14|TRBV7-6|NA|TRBJ1-3
TGTGCCAGCAGCTCCGGGACAGGGGGAGACACCATATATTTT
CASSSGTGGDTIYF
>NA|13|TRBV2|NA|TRBJ1-1
TGTGCCAGCAGTACCCGGGGGGACGCTGAAGCTTTCTTT
CASSTRGDAEAFF
>TRBD1|15|TRBV5-1|NA|TRBJ2-7
TGCGCCAGCAGCTTGGCACAGGGGGAGTCCTACGAGCAGTACTTC
CASSLAQGESYEQYF
>NA|14|TRBV5-1|NA|TRBJ2-3
TGCGCCAGCAGCTTGGACAGGGTCACAGATACGCAGTATTTT
CASSLDRVTDTQYF
>NA|12|TRBV7-2|NA|TRBJ2-2
TGTGCCAGCAGCTCCCGGGGCGGGGAGCTGTTTTTT
CASSSRGGELFF
>NA|16|TRBV4-1|NA|TRBJ1-3
TGCGCCAGCAGCCAAGTCCTACAGGGACCAGGAAACACCATATATTTT
CASSQVLQGPGNTIYF
>NA|17|TRBV27|NA|TRBJ1-4
TGTGCCAGCAGTTTTGCCGCGCTGGGGGGGCGTCAAGAAAAACTGTTTTTT
CASSFAALGGRQEKLFF
>NA|14|TRBV2|once|TRBJ1-1
TGTGCCAGCAGTGTAAGCAGGGGGAACACTGAAGCTTTCTTT
CASSVSRGNTEAFF
>TRBD1|13|TRBV5-1|few|TRBJ1-1
TGCGCCAGCAGCGGGACAGGGACGGATGAAGCTTTCTTT
CASSGTGTDEAFF
>NA|18|TRBV21-1|NA|TRBJ1-2
TGTGCCAGCAGCAATGGTGCCGAGGGGACAGGGTCTTCCTATGGCTACACCTTC
CASSNGAEGTGSSYGYTF
>TRBD1|14|TRBV5-4|NA|TRBJ1-1
TGTGCCAGCACCAACCGGGACAGAGACACTGAAGCTTTCTTT
CASTNRDRDTEAFF
>TRBD1|14|TRBV18|NA|TRBJ1-2
TGTGCCAGCTCACCACCCGGGACAGCCTATGGCTACACCTTC
CASSPPGTAYGYTF
>NA|14|TRBV4-2|NA|TRBJ2-7
TGTGCCAGCAGCCAAGATCTTACAGGGTACGAGCAGTACTTC
CASSQDLTGYEQYF
>NA|15|TRBV7-9|NA|TRBJ2-1
TGTGCCAGCACTCTCCGCGGGGGCGTCTACAATGAGCAGTTCTTC
CASTLRGGVYNEQFF
>TRBD2|17|TRBV5-1|NA|TRBJ2-1
TGCGCCAGCAGCTTGGGACCCCAAGCGGGAGATGGCAATGAGCAGTTCTTC
CASSLGPQAGDGNEQFF
>TRBD2|16|TRBV9|NA|TRBJ2-1
TGTGCCAGCAGCGTAGACCCTAGCGGGACCTACAATGAGCAGTTCTTC
CASSVDPSGTYNEQFF
>NA|13|TRBV30|NA|TRBJ1-5
TGTGCCTGGAGTGTCAGGGAAGGGCAGCCCCAGCATTTT
CAWSVREGQPQHF
>TRBD1|13|TRBV5-1|NA|TRBJ1-1
TGCGCCAGCAGCTTGACAGGGGTAACTGAAGCTTTCTTT
CASSLTGVTEAFF
>TRBD2|19|TRBV7-3|NA|TRBJ2-2
TGTGCCAGCAGCTTACTCGGGACTAGCGGGAGTATGAACACCGGGGAGCTGTTTTTT
CASSLLGTSGSMNTGELFF
>TRBD1|16|TRBV9|NA|TRBJ1-3
TGTGCCAGCAGCGCACAGGGGGCCTCATCTGGAAACACCATATATTTT
CASSAQGASSGNTIYF
>TRBD1|16|TRBV7-8|NA|TRBJ1-5
TGTGCCAGCAGCTCTAGACAGGGGGCTTACAATCAGCCCCAGCATTTT
CASSSRQGAYNQPQHF
>NA|13|TRBV6-1|NA|TRBJ1-1
TGTGCCAGCAGCCCCCGGAGGGACACTGAAGCTTTCTTT
CASSPRRDTEAFF
>TRBD1|16|TRBV9|NA|TRBJ1-2
TGTGCCAGCAGCTCACCGCCAGGGGGAGAAAACTATGGCTACACCTTC
CASSSPPGGENYGYTF
>TRBD1|15|TRBV27|NA|TRBJ1-2
TGTGCCAGCAGTCGAAGTGACAGGGGGAACTATGGCTACACCTTC
CASSRSDRGNYGYTF
>TRBD1|14|TRBV10-3|NA|TRBJ2-7
TGTGCCATCAGTGACAGGGAGACAGGGGACGAGCAGTACTTC
CAISDRETGDEQYF
>TRBD1|13|TRBV5-1|NA|TRBJ1-1
TGCGCCAGCAGCAGACAGGGGGCCACTGAAGCTTTCTTT
CASSRQGATEAFF
>TRBD2|16|TRBV15|few|TRBJ2-7
TGTGCCACCAGCGGGTGGACTAGCGGGAGTTTCCACGAGCAGTACTTC
CATSGWTSGSFHEQYF
>TRBD2|14|TRBV29-1|NA|TRBJ2-1
TGCAGCGCCCTCCCCGGGACTAGTGCCAATGAGCAGTTCTTC
CSALPGTSANEQFF
>NA|12|TRBV29-1|once|TRBJ1-4
TGCAGCGTTGGGGGGGGAGGTGAAAAACTGTTTTTT
CSVGGGGEKLFF
>TRBD2|17|TRBV11-2|NA|TRBJ2-2
TGTGCCAGCAGCGCCCGACTAGCGGGCTGGAACACCGGGGAGCTGTTTTTT
CASSARLAGWNTGELFF
>NA|13|TRBV7-3|few|TRBJ2-5
TGTGCCAGCAGTACCCAGCAGGGAGAGACCCAGTACTTC
CASSTQQGETQYF
>TRBD1|16|TRBV4-1|once|TRBJ1-3
TGCGCCAGCAGCCAAGGGGACAGTTTCTCTGGAAACACCATATATTTT
CASSQGDSFSGNTIYF
>NA|16|TRBV27|NA|TRBJ2-7
TGTGCCAGCAGCCGGGAAGTGGGCAGGGGTGTCTACGAGCAGTACTTC
CASSREVGRGVYEQYF
>NA|16|TRBV21-1|NA|TRBJ2-7
TGTGCCAGCAGCAAAATCGCGGCAGATAGAACCTACGAGCAGTACTTC
CASSKIAADRTYEQYF
>TRBD1|13|TRBV11-3|NA|TRBJ1-1
TGTGCCAGCAGCTCCAGGGGGCACACTGAAGCTTTCTTT
CASSSRGHTEAFF
>TRBD2|16|TRBV5-1|NA|TRBJ2-3
TGCGCCAGCAGCTTACTAGCGGGGGATCCCACAGATACGCAGTATTTT
CASSLLAGDPTDTQYF
>TRBD1|15|TRBV6-5|NA|TRBJ1-2
TGTGCCAGCAGTTACTTCAACAGGGGAGGCTATGGCTACACCTTC
CASSYFNRGGYGYTF
>NA|15|TRBV9|NA|TRBJ2-2
TGTGCCAGCAGCGTAGCAAGGGGAAGCACCGGGGAGCTGTTTTTT
CASSVARGSTGELFF
>TRBD1|17|TRBV10-3|NA|TRBJ1-2
TGTGCCATCAGTGAGCCAAAACCGGGACAGGGGGTACATGGCTACACCTTC
CAISEPKPGQGVHGYTF
>NA|14|TRBV5-1|once|TRBJ2-7
TGCGCCAGCAGCTTGGAACAGGTCCCCTACGAGCAGTACTTC
CASSLEQVPYEQYF
>NA|14|TRBV2|NA|TRBJ2-5
TGTGCCAGCAGTGAAGCGGGAGGAGGGGTCACCCAGTACTTC
CASSEAGGGVTQYF
>NA|16|TRBV19|few|TRBJ1-2
TGTGCCAGTAGTGATTTTGTTGCGGGTTCGGGCTATGGCTACACCTTC
CASSDFVAGSGYGYTF
>NA|15|TRBV9|few|TRBJ2-1
TGTGCCAGCAGCCCAGGTCGGACGGACGGGGGTGAGCAGTTCTTC
CASSPGRTDGGEQFF
>NA|14|TRBV5-5|NA|TRBJ2-3
TGTGCCAGCAGCTCGTCGCGGTGGCAAGATACGCAGTATTTT
CASSSSRWQDTQYF
>TRBD1|16|TRBV6-6|NA|TRBJ1-5
TGTGCCAGCAGTTACTCCAAGGGGGCGGCCAATCAGCCCCAGCATTTT
CASSYSKGAANQPQHF
>NA|17|TRBV10-3|NA|TRBJ2-7
TGTGCCATCAGTGAGTCAAAAGGGGGTCAGGGGTACTACGAGCAGTACTTC
CAISESKGGQGYYEQYF
>TRBD1|18|TRBV19|NA|TRBJ1-5
TGTGCCAGTAGTATAGGTAGGGCAGGGGGCTTTAGCAATCAGCCCCAGCATTTT
CASSIGRAGGFSNQPQHF